This T cell receptor (beta chain) derives from a study of cytomegalovirus exposure and HLA in healthy donors (dated by TCRdb to the late 2010s). Describing the broader study: An earlier analysis of approximately 590 of the donors reported approximately 290 Gb of sequence data and some 100 million unique TCR beta sequences from about 179 million T cells. Donor age, sex, ethnicity and CMV serostatus were collected together with the repertoire data. A separate validation cohort of 100 to 150 different subjects was used in addition to the roughly 620-subject first cohort. The study aimed to test whether signatures of past pathogen exposure could be identified by cataloging public T cell receptors. To predict cytomegalovirus infection status, the study combined high-throughput TCR immunosequencing, statistical association of individual TCRs with disease status, and machine learning. To decide whether each TCR beta V gene segment behaved as functional or pseudogenic, an earlier analysis of some 540 of the donors relied on high-throughput TCR beta sequencing. A later genetic analysis took genome-wide SNP genotypes for about 65% of the roughly 670 donors and used that subset as a discovery cohort. Both class I and class II loci were covered by HLA typing, at four-digit resolution. All discovery cohort repertoires had been generated on a single sequencing platform. On average, roughly 240,000 unique TCR beta nucleotide sequences were sequenced per donor among 350 to 400 genotyped donors of the cohort, with roughly 18% of those sequences being non-productive. Roughly five DR-DQ haplotypes were handled as single units for association and clustering because linkage in the cohort was strong. Of the roughly 400 genotyped donors, about 80% fell in the genetic ancestry cluster associated with self-reported Caucasian donors. Typing coverage varied by locus: roughly 620-640 donors for A, B, C, DRB1 and DQB1; approximately 500 for DQA1; some 610 for DPA1; about 450 for DPB1. In a later analysis, previously published TCR beta repertoires from 666 donors were re-analyzed and high-resolution HLA genotyping was added so that TCR occurrence patterns could be studied. Rather than using new phenotypic data, the later analysis identified candidate immune exposures from TCR beta sequences and from how often those sequences occurred across donors. The study used immunosequencing to profile the T cell repertoires of approximately 650 subjects and linked those repertoires to cytomegalovirus serostatus. Roughly 300 gigabases of sequencing data and tens of millions of unique TCR sequences were included in an early release covering around 650 HLA-typed donors. Summary of the overall study and its limitations: It was suggested by the authors that the approach could potentially be generalized to other disease states and immunological phenotypes. In a later analysis, HLA-associated TCR beta chains showed more clonal expansion and lower generation probabilities than non-associated chains that were equally common. A later analysis associated 15,000 to 20,000 TCR beta sequences with specific HLA alleles at a false discovery rate of 0.05. In an earlier analysis of approximately 590 of the donors, most TCR beta V segments appeared in productive rearrangements about 87% or about 30% of the time, broadly matching IMGT annotations. In this cohort, only TCR beta chains were sequenced, and detectable features were limited by the absence of alpha or paired-chain data. According to a later analysis, TCR association rates differed among HLA loci, with DRB1 alleles showing the most associated TCRs and HLA-C alleles showing the fewest. Because the 87-base-pair reads could not distinguish some IMGT-functional V segments, including TRBV6-2 and TRBV6-3, those segments were excluded. The study gave a list of 150 to 200 TCR beta chains associated with cytomegalovirus. In vitro tests confirmed that a few of the cytomegalovirus-associated TCR beta chains recognize cytomegalovirus antigens. The presence/absence analyses assumed that sequencing depth was roughly uniform across donors, and that assumption may not be true. In a later genetic analysis, fewer N-insertions in productive TCRs were reported among donors in an Asian-associated ancestry cluster than the approximately 670-donor mean. When HLA alleles, especially DR and DQ, strongly co-occurred, attributing TCR associations to individual alleles was difficult. Because some donors lacked HLA typing at each locus, the association tests relied only on the typed subset. In both the original and validation cohorts, the classifier was reported to diagnose cytomegalovirus status with high specificity and sensitivity. Because counts were too low, 15 to 20 rarely observed V segments, including chromosome 9 orphons, were left out of the earlier analysis of some 600 of the donors. In a later analysis, most CMV-associated TCR beta chains were found to appear HLA-restricted, with HLA associations seemingly driven largely by CMV exposure. V-gene and J-gene trimming of TCR beta chains was associated with a missense DCLRE1C variant in a later genetic analysis, and the association was replicated in an independent cohort. Correlated functional status among segregating V segments might be attributable to linkage disequilibrium, but an unknown experimental factor could not be ruled out. For the cohort, immune exposure information was limited to CMV serostatus. The sequencing pipeline was judged likely to have produced a cluster of highly shared sequence variants as a technical artifact. Across donors, most TCR sequences were observed very rarely, whereas some public TCRs were present in many individuals. Several of the top co-occurrence clusters appeared to be linked to parvovirus B19, influenza, CMV and Epstein-Barr virus, according to a later analysis. A further reported finding was that TCR beta sequences accurately predicted the HLA-A and HLA-B alleles for most subjects in the first cohort.

From the cysteine up to the phenylalanine, the CDR3 has a length of 16 residues. Just the 48-base CDR3 DNA is kept, in frame starting at base 1. From a lookup of the germline V gene, CDR1 and CDR2 are MGHDK and SYGVNS. For this chain, trimming is 4 bases at the V end and 2 bases at the J end, and the number of junction bases without a gene match is 4. In total, 600 or so healthy bone marrow donors made up the cohort. All cohort members were sampled while nominally healthy, although unrecorded immune exposures were likely present. The donor tested CMV seropositive and was one of the 289 seropositive cohort members. A peripheral blood sample was provided by each donor, and peripheral blood mononuclear cells were used for TCR beta sequencing. Genomic DNA extraction from the blood cell samples was performed with the Qiagen DNeasy Blood Extraction Kit. Receptor libraries were prepared by the immunoSEQ multiplex PCR assay. For the multiplex PCR, a mixture combining 60 forward primers for TCR Vbeta segments and 13 reverse primers for TCR Jbeta segments was used. The CDR3 region of rearranged TCR beta genes was amplified from genomic DNA with a multiplex PCR assay. The amplified TCR beta libraries were sequenced on the Illumina HiSeq System as 87-base-pair reads. The authors' analysis ran thus. A later analysis counted tens of millions of unique TCR beta chains across the roughly 700 repertoires, and around 9.9 million of these chains were shared by at least two donors. To remove PCR and sequencing errors, raw reads were error-corrected and collapsed into unique sequences using a nearest-neighbor algorithm that merged closely related sequences. To assign V, D and J gene segments, CDR3 sequences were aligned to IMGT reference sequences. For a sequence to be retained, a match of at least six nucleotides to both a V gene segment and a J gene segment was required. A rearrangement was called productive if the CDR3 had no stop codons and remained in frame with V and J, and every other rearrangement was called non-productive. CDR3 was defined by IMGT convention, running from the second conserved V-encoded cysteine to the conserved J-encoded phenylalanine. The earlier analysis of about 610 of the donors excluded sequences that lacked an unambiguous match to a single V gene segment. In an earlier analysis of 450 to 750 of the donors, a V segment was called functional when productive rearrangements were above 56.7%, and segregating when the standard deviation between donors exceeded 5%. To diagnose cytomegalovirus status from the catalog of TCR beta chain sequences, a statistical classification framework was built. In a later analysis, V and J genes were assigned by comparing TCR nucleotide sequences against IMGT/GENE-DB human TR gene sequences. The TCRdist pipeline was used in a later analysis to assign CDR3 sequences and most-parsimonious VDJ recombination scenarios. In a later analysis, each TCR beta chain was defined by its CDR3 amino acid sequence together with its V-gene family, and reads lacking a unique V-gene family were excluded. A later analysis removed 450 to 600 highly shared, low-generation-probability nucleotide sequences to deal with suspected cross-contamination and a sequencing artifact. In a later analysis, a clonal expansion index for each public chain was calculated from normalized within-repertoire ranks of inferred template counts. Generation probabilities in a later analysis came from a VDJ recombination model fitted to out-of-frame rearrangements, and those results were checked against IGoR. Hypergeometric tests were used in a later analysis to score TCR-TCR, TCR-HLA and TCR-CMV co-occurrence, with a repertoire-size bias correction applied to the TCR pairs. False discovery rates were estimated in a later analysis by permuting HLA or CMV assignments 20 times. In a later analysis, co-occurring TCRs were grouped using DBSCAN, and TCRdist sequence similarity was added for clustering within HLA-allele-positive subsets. Co-occurrence clustering excluded repertoires with fewer than 30,000 or more than 120,000 public chains, plus five with anomalous nucleotide sharing. TCRdb carries this immuneACCESS record with in-frame sequences only. Its versions omit some clonotypes, under half of them owing to an unresolved V gene in the studies checked, with the rest unexplained. From that table come the V and J calls and clone size; the DNA was used to work out D and trimming. The table for this sample lists about 180,000 clones; about 79% of them were counted only once. The ten largest clones capture 1% to 1.5% of the sample.

Note on this clone: It has no known antigen specificity. Base qualities are not at hand, and no much larger clone is one base apart.

This TCR was recovered from a girl aged 2 to 10 in good health and CMV-seropositive. Sequencing was carried out using PBMCs. The sequence is built from TRBV25-1 and TRBJ2-3, with TRBD2 matching 12 junction bases. The CDR3: CASSAGLAGDTDTQYF. The bases are TGTGCCAGCAGTGCGGGACTAGCGGGTGACACAGATACGCAGTATTTT.